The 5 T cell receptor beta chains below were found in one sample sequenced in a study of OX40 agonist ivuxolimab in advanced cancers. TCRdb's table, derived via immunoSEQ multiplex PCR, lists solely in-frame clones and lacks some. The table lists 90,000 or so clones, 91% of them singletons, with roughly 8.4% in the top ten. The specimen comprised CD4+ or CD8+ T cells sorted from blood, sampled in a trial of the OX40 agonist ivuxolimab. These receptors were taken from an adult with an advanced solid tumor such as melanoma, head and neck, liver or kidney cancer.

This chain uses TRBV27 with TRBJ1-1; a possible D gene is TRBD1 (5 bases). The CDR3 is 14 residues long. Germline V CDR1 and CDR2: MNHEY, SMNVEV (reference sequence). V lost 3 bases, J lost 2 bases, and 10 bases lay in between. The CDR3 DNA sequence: TGTGCCAGCAGTTTCACAGGAGGCAACACTGAAGCTTTCTTT. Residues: CASSFTGGNTEAFF.

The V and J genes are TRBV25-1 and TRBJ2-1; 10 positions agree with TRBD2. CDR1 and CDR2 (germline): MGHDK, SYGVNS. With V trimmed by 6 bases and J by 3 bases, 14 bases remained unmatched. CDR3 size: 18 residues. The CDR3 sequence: CASRRVGTSVKRYNEQFF. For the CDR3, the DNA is TGTGCCAGCAGGAGGGTTGGGACTAGCGTGAAACGCTACAATGAGCAGTTCTTC.

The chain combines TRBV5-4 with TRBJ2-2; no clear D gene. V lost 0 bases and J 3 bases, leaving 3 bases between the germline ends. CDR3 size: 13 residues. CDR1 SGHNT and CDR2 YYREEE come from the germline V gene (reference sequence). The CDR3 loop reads CASSLADTGELFF. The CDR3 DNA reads TGTGCCAGCAGCTTGGCCGACACCGGGGAGCTGTTTTTT. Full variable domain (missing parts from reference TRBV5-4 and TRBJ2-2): ETGVTQSPTHLIKTRGQQVTLRCSSQSGHNTVSWYQQALGQGPQFIFQYYREEENGRGNFPPRFSGLQFPNYSSELNVNALELDDSALYLCASSLADTGELFFGEGSRLTVL.

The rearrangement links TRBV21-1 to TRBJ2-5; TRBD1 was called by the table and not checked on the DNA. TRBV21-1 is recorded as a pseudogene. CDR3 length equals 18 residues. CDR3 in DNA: TGTGCCAGCCCCGGGACAAGGGGATACATGGGGTTACAAGAGACCCAGTACTTC. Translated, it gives CASPGTRGYMGLQETQYF.

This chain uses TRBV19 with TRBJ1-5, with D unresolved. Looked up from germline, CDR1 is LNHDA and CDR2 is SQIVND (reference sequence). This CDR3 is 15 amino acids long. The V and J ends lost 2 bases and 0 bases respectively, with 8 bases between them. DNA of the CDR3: TGTGCCAGTAGTATATTTGGGAATAGCAATCAGCCCCAGCATTTT. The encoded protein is CASSIFGNSNQPQHF.